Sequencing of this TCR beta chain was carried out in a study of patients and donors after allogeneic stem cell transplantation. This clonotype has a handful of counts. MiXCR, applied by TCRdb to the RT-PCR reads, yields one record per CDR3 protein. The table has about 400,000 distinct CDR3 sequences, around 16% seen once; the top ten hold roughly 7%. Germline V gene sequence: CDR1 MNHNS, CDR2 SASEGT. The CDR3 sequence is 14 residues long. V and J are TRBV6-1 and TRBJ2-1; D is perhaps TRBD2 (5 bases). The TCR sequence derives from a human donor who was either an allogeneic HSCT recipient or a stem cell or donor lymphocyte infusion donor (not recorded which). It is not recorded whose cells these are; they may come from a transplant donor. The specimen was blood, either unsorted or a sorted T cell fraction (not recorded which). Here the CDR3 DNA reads TGTGCTTCCTCCCCACGGGGTAGGGTCCATGAGCAGTTCTTC. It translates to CASSPRGRVHEQFF.